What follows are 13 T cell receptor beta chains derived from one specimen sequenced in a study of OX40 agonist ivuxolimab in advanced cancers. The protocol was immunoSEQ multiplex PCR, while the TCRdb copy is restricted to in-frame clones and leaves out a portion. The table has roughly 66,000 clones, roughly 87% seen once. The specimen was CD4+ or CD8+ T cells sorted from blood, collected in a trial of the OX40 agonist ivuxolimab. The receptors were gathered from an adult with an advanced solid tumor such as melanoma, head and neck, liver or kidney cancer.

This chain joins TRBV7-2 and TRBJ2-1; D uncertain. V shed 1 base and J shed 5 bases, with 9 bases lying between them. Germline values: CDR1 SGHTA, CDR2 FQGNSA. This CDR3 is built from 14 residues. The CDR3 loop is CASSLGSLDNEQFF. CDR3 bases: TGTGCCAGCAGCTTAGGGTCTTTAGACAATGAGCAGTTCTTC.

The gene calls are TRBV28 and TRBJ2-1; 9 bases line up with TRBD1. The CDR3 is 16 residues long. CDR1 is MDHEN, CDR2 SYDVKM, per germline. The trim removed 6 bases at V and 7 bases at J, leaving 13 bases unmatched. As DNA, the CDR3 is TGTGCCAGCAGGGAAGCCGGGACAGGGCATGGAAATGAGCAGTTCTTC. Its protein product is CASREAGTGHGNEQFF.

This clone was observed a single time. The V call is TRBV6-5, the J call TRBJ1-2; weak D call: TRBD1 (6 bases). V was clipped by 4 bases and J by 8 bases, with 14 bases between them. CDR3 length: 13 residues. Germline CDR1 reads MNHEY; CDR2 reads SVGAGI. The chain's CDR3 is CASSSTGTAGYTF. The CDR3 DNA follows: TGTGCCAGCAGTTCAACAGGGACGGCAGGCTACACCTTC.

The CDR3 sequence: CATKGGGYNEQFF. Here the CDR3 DNA reads TGTGCCACCAAGGGCGGAGGCTACAATGAGCAGTTCTTC. The chain combines TRBV15 with TRBJ2-1; D may be TRBD2 (5 bases). The CDR3 totals 13 residues. V was shortened by 7 bases and J by 3 bases, with 10 bases between the two germline ends. From germline, CDR1 is LNHNV and CDR2 YYDKDF (reference sequence).

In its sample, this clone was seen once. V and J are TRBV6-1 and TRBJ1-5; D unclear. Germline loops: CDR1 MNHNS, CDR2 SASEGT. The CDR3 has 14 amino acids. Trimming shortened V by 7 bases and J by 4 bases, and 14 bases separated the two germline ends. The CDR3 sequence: CASNRQKTNQPQHF. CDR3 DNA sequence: TGTGCCAGCAACAGACAAAAAACAAATCAGCCCCAGCATTTT.

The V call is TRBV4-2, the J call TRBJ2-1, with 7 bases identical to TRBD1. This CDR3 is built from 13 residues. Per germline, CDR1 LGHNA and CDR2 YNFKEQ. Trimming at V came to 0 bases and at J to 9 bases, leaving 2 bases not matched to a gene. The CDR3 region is CASSQDGTAEQFF. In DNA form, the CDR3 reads TGTGCCAGCAGCCAAGACGGGACAGCTGAGCAGTTCTTC.

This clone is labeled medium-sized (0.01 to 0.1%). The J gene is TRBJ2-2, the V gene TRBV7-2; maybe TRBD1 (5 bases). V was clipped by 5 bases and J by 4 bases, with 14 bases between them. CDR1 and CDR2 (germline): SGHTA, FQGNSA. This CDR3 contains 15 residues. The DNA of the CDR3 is TGTGCCAGCAGCCCCTATAGGGGTGGCACCGGGGAGCTGTTTTTT. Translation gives CASSPYRGGTGELFF.

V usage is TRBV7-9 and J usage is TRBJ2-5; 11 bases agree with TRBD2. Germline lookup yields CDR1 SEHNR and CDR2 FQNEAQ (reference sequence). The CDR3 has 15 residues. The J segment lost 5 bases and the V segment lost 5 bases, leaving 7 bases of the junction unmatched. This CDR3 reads CASSETSGSGETQYF. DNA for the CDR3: TGTGCCAGCAGCGAAACTAGCGGGAGTGGGGAGACCCAGTACTTC. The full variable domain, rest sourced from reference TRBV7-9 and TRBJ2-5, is DTGVSQNPRHKITKRGQNVTFRCDPISEHNRLYWYRQTLGQGPEFLTYFQNEAQLEKSRLLSDRFSAERPKGSFSTLEIQRTEQGDSAMYLCASSETSGSGETQYFGPGTRLLVL.

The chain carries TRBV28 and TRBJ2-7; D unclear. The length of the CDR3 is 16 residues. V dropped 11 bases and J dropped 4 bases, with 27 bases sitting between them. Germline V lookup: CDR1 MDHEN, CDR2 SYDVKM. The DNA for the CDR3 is TGTGCCGTAGGCGGAGTCCCAACGTCCCCTTTTTACGAGCAGTACTTC. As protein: CAVGGVPTSPFYEQYF.

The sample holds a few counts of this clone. The DNA of the CDR3 is TGCGCCAGCAGCATACCACAGGGGACCCCCGCCGGGGAGCTGTTTTTT. It is translated as CASSIPQGTPAGELFF. V and J are TRBV5-1 and TRBJ2-2; TRBD1 aligns across 7 bases. The germline gives CDR1 SGHRS, CDR2 YFSETQ. The CDR3 totals 16 residues. Trimming took 4 bases from V and 6 from J; bases not matched to a gene: 12.

CDR3 in DNA: TGTGCCAGCAGTCGTGATGGAACCACCGGGGAGCTGTTTTTT. This encodes CASSRDGTTGELFF. The rearrangement links TRBV11-3 to TRBJ2-2; D is unresolved. Germline CDR1 is SGHNT and CDR2 is YENEEA. Trimming stripped 6 bases from V and 4 bases from J, with 12 bases between. CDR3 size: 14 residues.

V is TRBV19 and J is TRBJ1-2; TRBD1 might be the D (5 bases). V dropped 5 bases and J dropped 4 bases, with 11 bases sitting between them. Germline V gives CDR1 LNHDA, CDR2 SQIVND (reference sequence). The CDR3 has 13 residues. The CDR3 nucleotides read TGTGCCAGTAGTCACGGGGGTGGCTATGGCTACACCTTC. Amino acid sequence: CASSHGGGYGYTF.

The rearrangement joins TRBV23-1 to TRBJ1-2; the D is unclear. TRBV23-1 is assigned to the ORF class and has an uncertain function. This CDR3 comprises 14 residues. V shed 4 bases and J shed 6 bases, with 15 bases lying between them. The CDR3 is CASSPRPRNHGYTF. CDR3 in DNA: TGCGCCAGCAGTCCGAGACCGCGAAACCATGGCTACACCTTC.